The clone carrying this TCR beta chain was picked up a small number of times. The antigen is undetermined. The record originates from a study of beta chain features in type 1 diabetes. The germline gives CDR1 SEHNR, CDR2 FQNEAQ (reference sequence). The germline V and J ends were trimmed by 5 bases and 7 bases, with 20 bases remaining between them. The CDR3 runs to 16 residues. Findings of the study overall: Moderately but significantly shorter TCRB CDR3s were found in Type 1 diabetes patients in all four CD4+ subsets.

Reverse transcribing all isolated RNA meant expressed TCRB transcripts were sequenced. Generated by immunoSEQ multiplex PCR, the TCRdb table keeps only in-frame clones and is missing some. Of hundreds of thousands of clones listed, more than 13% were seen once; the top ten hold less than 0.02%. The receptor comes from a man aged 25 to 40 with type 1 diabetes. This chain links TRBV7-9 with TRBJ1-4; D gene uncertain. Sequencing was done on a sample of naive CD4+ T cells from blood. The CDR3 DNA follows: TGTGCCAGCAGCCATGGACGCCCCTTAGCGGGTGAAAAACTGTTTTTT. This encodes CASSHGRPLAGEKLFF.